These T cell receptor beta chains were read from a single sample in a study of identical twins. From the 5' RACE reads, TCRdb called clonotypes with MiXCR, one entry per CDR3 protein. This repertoire shows 250,000 to 300,000 distinct CDR3 sequences, about 8% found once; its top ten account for less than 4%. These data also formed part of another study, on yellow fever vaccine responses in identical twins.

Sequenced sample: CD8+ T cells sorted from blood. The receptors stem from a woman under 30 in good health. Each CDR3 is given with its conserved first and last residue. D genes are given only for firm matches. Rows may omit the clone size; those that give it use once, few, many or a size class.

d_call: -
v_call: TRBV20-1
j_call: TRBJ2-5
clone_size: -
cdr3_aa: CSAREGSGAETQYF
cdr3_nt: TGCAGTGCTAGAGAGGGATCGGGGGCTGAGACCCAGTACTTC

d_call: TRBD2
v_call: TRBV15
j_call: TRBJ2-4
clone_size: -
cdr3_aa: CATSQGLANIQYF
cdr3_nt: TGTGCCACCAGCCAAGGACTAGCGAACATTCAGTACTTC

d_call: TRBD1
v_call: TRBV24-1
j_call: TRBJ2-2
clone_size: few
cdr3_aa: CATSDFTLPGDRGTGELFF
cdr3_nt: TGTGCCACCAGTGATTTTACCCTACCTGGGGACAGGGGCACCGGGGAGCTGTTTTTT

d_call: -
v_call: TRBV5-6
j_call: TRBJ2-7
clone_size: -
cdr3_aa: CASSLTDNEQYF
cdr3_nt: TGTGCCAGCAGCTTGACCGATAACGAGCAGTACTTC

d_call: TRBD1
v_call: TRBV3-1
j_call: TRBJ2-3
clone_size: -
cdr3_aa: CASSTLLDRGTDTQYF
cdr3_nt: TGTGCCAGCAGCACTCTATTGGACAGGGGGACAGATACGCAGTATTTT

d_call: -
v_call: TRBV20-1
j_call: TRBJ2-1
clone_size: many
cdr3_aa: CSVPVPADSYNEQFF
cdr3_nt: TGCAGTGTTCCCGTCCCGGCGGACTCCTACAATGAGCAGTTCTTC

d_call: -
v_call: TRBV12-3/TRBV12-4
j_call: TRBJ2-1
clone_size: many
cdr3_aa: CASSAFNEQFF
cdr3_nt: TGTGCCAGCAGTGCTTTCAATGAGCAGTTCTTC

d_call: -
v_call: TRBV14
j_call: TRBJ2-3
clone_size: -
cdr3_aa: CASSQEYEGLITTDTQYF
cdr3_nt: TGTGCCAGCAGCCAAGAGTATGAGGGGTTAATAACAACAGATACGCAGTATTTT

d_call: TRBD1
v_call: TRBV4-1
j_call: TRBJ1-1
clone_size: few
cdr3_aa: CASSQDETGMNTEAFF
cdr3_nt: TGCGCCAGCAGCCAAGATGAGACAGGGATGAACACTGAAGCTTTCTTT

d_call: TRBD2
v_call: TRBV9
j_call: TRBJ2-1
clone_size: -
cdr3_aa: CASSLSISPGGSYNEQFF
cdr3_nt: TGTGCCAGCAGCTTAAGCATATCCCCGGGGGGCTCCTACAATGAGCAGTTCTTC

d_call: TRBD2
v_call: TRBV3-1
j_call: TRBJ2-5
clone_size: few
cdr3_aa: CASSQERTSGFRTQYF
cdr3_nt: TGTGCCAGCAGCCAAGAAAGGACTAGCGGTTTTAGGACCCAGTACTTC

d_call: TRBD2
v_call: TRBV5-1
j_call: TRBJ2-1
clone_size: many
cdr3_aa: CASSPSGGGNEQFF
cdr3_nt: TGCGCCAGCAGCCCTAGCGGGGGTGGGAATGAGCAGTTCTTC

d_call: -
v_call: TRBV12-5
j_call: TRBJ1-1
clone_size: -
cdr3_aa: CASGWENTEAFF
cdr3_nt: TGTGCTAGTGGTTGGGAGAACACTGAAGCTTTCTTT

d_call: -
v_call: TRBV14
j_call: TRBJ2-1
clone_size: many
cdr3_aa: CASSHDNEQFF
cdr3_nt: TGTGCCAGCAGCCATGATAATGAGCAGTTCTTC

d_call: -
v_call: TRBV20-1
j_call: TRBJ2-1
clone_size: few
cdr3_aa: CSAPSGLTYNEQFF
cdr3_nt: TGCAGTGCTCCCTCAGGGTTAACCTACAATGAGCAGTTCTTC

d_call: -
v_call: TRBV29-1
j_call: TRBJ2-1
clone_size: few
cdr3_aa: CSVLLASEQFF
cdr3_nt: TGCAGCGTTCTTCTAGCGTCTGAGCAGTTCTTC

d_call: TRBD1
v_call: TRBV20-1
j_call: TRBJ2-7
clone_size: -
cdr3_aa: CSAYTGESYEQYF
cdr3_nt: TGCAGTGCTTACACAGGGGAGTCCTACGAGCAGTACTTC

d_call: -
v_call: TRBV19
j_call: TRBJ2-5
clone_size: -
cdr3_aa: CASSTLQETQYF
cdr3_nt: TGTGCCAGTTCGACACTCCAAGAGACCCAGTACTTC

d_call: -
v_call: TRBV6-1
j_call: TRBJ2-1
clone_size: few
cdr3_aa: CASSNDRAGGEQFF
cdr3_nt: TGTGCCAGCAGCAATGACAGGGCGGGGGGAGAGCAGTTCTTC

d_call: TRBD2
v_call: TRBV4-1
j_call: TRBJ2-1
clone_size: -
cdr3_aa: CASSQAGTSGRVNEQFF
cdr3_nt: TGCGCCAGCAGCCAAGCGGGGACTAGCGGGAGGGTCAATGAGCAGTTCTTC

d_call: TRBD2
v_call: TRBV4-3
j_call: TRBJ2-7
clone_size: many
cdr3_aa: CASSLGAGTTYEQYF
cdr3_nt: TGCGCCAGCAGCCTGGGTGCCGGGACTACCTACGAGCAGTACTTC

d_call: TRBD1
v_call: TRBV5-1
j_call: TRBJ2-1
clone_size: few
cdr3_aa: CATGTEYNEQFF
cdr3_nt: TGCGCCACCGGGACAGAATACAATGAGCAGTTCTTC

d_call: TRBD1
v_call: TRBV12-3/TRBV12-4
j_call: TRBJ2-5
clone_size: many
cdr3_aa: CASSYTGAETQYF
cdr3_nt: TGTGCCAGCAGCTATACAGGGGCAGAGACCCAGTACTTC

d_call: -
v_call: TRBV27
j_call: TRBJ2-3
clone_size: few
cdr3_aa: CASSGDGADTQYF
cdr3_nt: TGTGCCAGCAGTGGGGACGGGGCAGATACGCAGTATTTT

d_call: -
v_call: TRBV5-1
j_call: TRBJ2-5
clone_size: few
cdr3_aa: CASSLTGELSQETQYF
cdr3_nt: TGCGCCAGCAGCTTAACAGGCGAACTATCCCAAGAGACCCAGTACTTC

d_call: TRBD2
v_call: TRBV11-1
j_call: TRBJ2-5
clone_size: -
cdr3_aa: CASSERLAVETQYF
cdr3_nt: TGTGCCAGCAGCGAAAGACTAGCAGTGGAGACCCAGTACTTC

d_call: -
v_call: TRBV20-1
j_call: TRBJ2-3
clone_size: -
cdr3_aa: CSAENTQYF
cdr3_nt: TGCAGTGCTGAAAATACGCAGTATTTT

d_call: -
v_call: TRBV20-1
j_call: TRBJ2-7
clone_size: -
cdr3_aa: CSARWSDYEQYF
cdr3_nt: TGCAGTGCTAGATGGTCGGACTACGAGCAGTACTTC

d_call: -
v_call: TRBV7-8
j_call: TRBJ1-5
clone_size: -
cdr3_aa: CASSPGPQATRDQPQHF
cdr3_nt: TGTGCCAGCAGCCCTGGGCCTCAGGCTACCCGGGATCAGCCCCAGCATTTT

d_call: TRBD2
v_call: TRBV4-2
j_call: TRBJ2-5
clone_size: few
cdr3_aa: CASSLGREEETQYF
cdr3_nt: TGTGCCAGCAGCCTCGGGCGGGAGGAGGAGACCCAGTACTTC

d_call: -
v_call: TRBV4-3
j_call: TRBJ2-3
clone_size: few
cdr3_aa: CASSQDGEYGDTQYF
cdr3_nt: TGCGCCAGCAGCCAAGACGGGGAATATGGGGATACGCAGTATTTT

d_call: TRBD2
v_call: TRBV2
j_call: TRBJ2-1
clone_size: -
cdr3_aa: CASSDGLAGGPYSDEQFF
cdr3_nt: TGTGCCAGCAGTGATGGGTTAGCGGGAGGACCCTATTCCGATGAGCAGTTCTTC

d_call: -
v_call: TRBV7-6
j_call: TRBJ2-1
clone_size: few
cdr3_aa: CASSQDSYYNEQFF
cdr3_nt: TGTGCCAGCAGCCAGGACAGCTACTACAATGAGCAGTTCTTC

d_call: -
v_call: TRBV29-1
j_call: TRBJ2-7
clone_size: -
cdr3_aa: CSVVQWASYEQYF
cdr3_nt: TGCAGCGTTGTACAGTGGGCCTCCTACGAGCAGTACTTC